This T cell receptor (beta chain) was identified during a study of cytomegalovirus exposure and HLA in healthy donors (dated by TCRdb to 2017 to 2019). About the investigation overall: The 650 to 750 repertoires of the first cohort and the 110 or so validation repertoires were produced on the same platform, according to a later analysis. Besides the first cohort of around 670 subjects, a separate validation cohort made up of roughly 130 different subjects was used. To predict cytomegalovirus infection status, the study combined high-throughput TCR immunosequencing, statistical association of individual TCRs with disease status, and machine learning. The study aimed to test whether cataloging public T cell receptors could reveal signatures of past pathogen exposure.

The paper's findings and limits, for the study overall: In vitro tests confirmed that a few of the cytomegalovirus-associated TCR beta chains recognize cytomegalovirus antigens. The study listed approximately 150 TCR beta chains as associated with cytomegalovirus. According to the authors, the approach could potentially be generalized to other disease states and immunological phenotypes. Most TCR sequences were observed very rarely across donors, whereas some public TCRs were present in many individuals. Subsequent analysis determined that TCRs grouped into clusters in the first cohort also showed a tendency toward co-occurrence across the roughly 120 validation repertoires, and approximately 93% of cluster scores exceeded 0. The classifier was reported to diagnose cytomegalovirus status with high specificity and sensitivity in both the original cohort and the validation cohort. A later analysis had no HLA typing for the validation cohort, so co-occurrence there was scored across all 110 or so repertoires.

Separate from the approximately 730-subject first cohort, the validation cohort of 95 to 150 subjects was the group to which the donors belonged. CDR1 and CDR2 are drawn from the germline V gene: MNHEY, SVGAGI. The CDR3 covers 15 residues, taking in both the cysteine and the phenylalanine. CDR3 DNA only is kept here, 45 bases in frame from base 1. Trimming removed 2 bases from V and 5 bases from J, leaving 15 bases between the germline ends. The protocol used for the library was the immunoSEQ multiplex PCR assay. The authors' pipeline ran thus. A statistical classification framework was built for diagnosing cytomegalovirus status from the catalog of TCR beta chain sequences. TCRdb stores this immuneACCESS table with in-frame sequences only. Part of the clones is absent; in the studies checked, under half of the shortfall reflects unresolved V genes, and no reason is known for the rest. V and J calls and clone size are those listed in that table; D and trimming were worked out from the DNA. The sample includes about 400,000 clones, with 80% to 90% observed a single time. The ten largest clones take up approximately 0.86% of the sample.

In regard to this clone: What this receptor recognizes is not known. No clone much larger than this one lies a single base away; base qualities are absent.

This sequence was found in a woman aged 18 to 35 in good health and CMV-seronegative. This sequence uses TRBV6-5 and TRBJ1-2; no D gene is confidently identified. Sequencing input: PBMCs. The CDR3 reads as follows: CASSYDKVGRYGYTF. The bases read TGTGCCAGCAGTTACGATAAGGTCGGGAGATATGGCTACACCTTC.